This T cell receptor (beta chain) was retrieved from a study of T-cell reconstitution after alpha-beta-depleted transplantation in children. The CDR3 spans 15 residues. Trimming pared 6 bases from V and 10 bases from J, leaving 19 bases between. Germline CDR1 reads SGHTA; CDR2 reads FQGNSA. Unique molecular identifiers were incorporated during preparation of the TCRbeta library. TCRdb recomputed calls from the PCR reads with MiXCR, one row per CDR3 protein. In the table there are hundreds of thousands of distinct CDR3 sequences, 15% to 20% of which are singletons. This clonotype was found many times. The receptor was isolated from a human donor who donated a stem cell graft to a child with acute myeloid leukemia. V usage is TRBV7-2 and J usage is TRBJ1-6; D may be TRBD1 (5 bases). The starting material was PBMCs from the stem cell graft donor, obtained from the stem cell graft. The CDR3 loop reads CASRFQGQGVSPLHF. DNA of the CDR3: TGTGCCAGCAGATTCCAGGGTCAGGGTGTCTCACCCCTCCACTTT. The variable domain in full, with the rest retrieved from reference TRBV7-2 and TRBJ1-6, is GAGVSQSPSNKVTEKGKDVELRCDPISGHTALYWYRQSLGQGLEFLIYFQGNSAPDKSGLPSDRFSAERTGGSVSTLTIQRTQQEDSAVYLCASRFQGQGVSPLHFGNGTRLTVT.